The TCR beta chain described here comes from a study of blood T cell repertoires in COVID-19. Clones were read by immunoSEQ multiplex PCR, and TCRdb kept only the in-frame ones, dropping some. The profile covers 150,000 to 200,000 clones, with 94% appearing a single time and about 0.8% taken by the ten largest. The length of the CDR3 is 13 residues. The V end lost 2 bases, the J end lost 3 bases, and 9 bases lay between the germline ends. Input material: peripheral blood. The chain employs TRBV5-3 and TRBJ2-7; perhaps TRBD2 as D (6 bases). TRBV5-3 is an open reading frame whose function is uncertain. This receptor was taken from a man aged 25 to 45 with COVID-19, enrolled during active disease. The CDR3 protein is CARSLLAYYEQYF. The CDR3 nucleotides are TGTGCCAGAAGCTTACTAGCATACTACGAGCAGTACTTC.